This T cell receptor (beta chain) was sequenced in a study of CD8 T cells in ankylosing spondylitis. CDR1 is KGHSH, CDR2 LQKENI, per germline. Trimming took 3 bases from V and 2 from J, leaving 11 bases between them. The CDR3 spans 15 residues. Points from the study as a whole: Characteristic of ankylosing spondylitis blood, it appeared, was a TCR beta motif comprising about eight highly homologous variants.

TCRdb re-called the 5' RACE reads with MiXCR, one entry per CDR3 protein. The repertoire includes around 890,000 distinct CDR3 sequences, 10% to 15% of them detected once, and roughly 0.51% sits in the top ten. This clonotype has more than one count but fewer than ten. Its target is unknown. What was sequenced was blood, either unsorted or a sorted T cell fraction (not recorded which). The clonotype originates from a male donor with ankylosing spondylitis. The chain has TRBV18 and TRBJ2-1, with D perhaps TRBD1 (5 bases). The CDR3 DNA reads as TGTGCCAGCTCACCCCTAGGGGATCCCTACAATGAGCAGTTCTTC. It yields the protein CASSPLGDPYNEQFF.